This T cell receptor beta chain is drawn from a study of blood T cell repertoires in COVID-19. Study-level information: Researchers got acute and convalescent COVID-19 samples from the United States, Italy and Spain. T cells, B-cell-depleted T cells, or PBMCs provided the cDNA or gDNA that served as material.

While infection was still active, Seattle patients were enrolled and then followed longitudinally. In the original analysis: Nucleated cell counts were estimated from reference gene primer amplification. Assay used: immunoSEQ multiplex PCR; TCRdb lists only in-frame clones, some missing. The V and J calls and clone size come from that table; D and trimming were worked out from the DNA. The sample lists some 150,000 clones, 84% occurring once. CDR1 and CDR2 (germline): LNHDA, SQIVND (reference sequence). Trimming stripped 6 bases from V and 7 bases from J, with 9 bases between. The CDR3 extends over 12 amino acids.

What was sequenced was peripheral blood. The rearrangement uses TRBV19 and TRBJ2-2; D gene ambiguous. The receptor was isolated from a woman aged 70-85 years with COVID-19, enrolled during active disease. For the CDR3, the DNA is TGTGCCAGTAGCTGGGCCCACGGGGAGCTGTTTTTT. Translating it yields CASSWAHGELFF.